The rows below give T cell receptor beta chains drawn from one sample of a study of T cell changes during pregnancy in multiple sclerosis. Produced via immunoSEQ multiplex PCR; TCRdb's table is partial and in-frame only. The sample has about 110,000 clones, roughly 90% seen once; the top ten hold less than 2%. Specimen: peripheral blood, collected in the third trimester of pregnancy. The receptors here all came from a female donor with multiple sclerosis, enrolled in a pregnancy study. Each CDR3 is given with its conserved first and last residue. D genes are given only for firm matches. Size is omitted from some rows. Given values are once, few, many or a class for expanded clones.

D: -
V: TRBV6-5
size: -
J: TRBJ1-2
DNA: TGTGCCAGCAGCAGTAACAGGGCCTTGGGCTACACCTTC
CDR3: CASSSNRALGYTF

D: -
V: TRBV9
size: -
J: TRBJ2-5
DNA: TGTGCCAGCAGCGTATCCCAGGGCAGTCGCTTACAAGAGACCCAGTACTTC
CDR3: CASSVSQGSRLQETQYF

D: TRBD1
V: TRBV7-9
size: -
J: TRBJ2-2
DNA: TGTGCCAGCAGCTTAGGGGGGACAGGGCGCACCGGGGAGCTGTTTTTT
CDR3: CASSLGGTGRTGELFF

D: -
V: TRBV9
size: once
J: TRBJ2-2
DNA: TGTGCCAGCAGCGTAGTACAGGCCGGGGAGCTGTTTTTT
CDR3: CASSVVQAGELFF

D: -
V: TRBV27
size: -
J: TRBJ2-2
DNA: TGTGCCAGCAGTTTCATGGAGACCGGGGAGCTGTTTTTT
CDR3: CASSFMETGELFF

D: -
V: TRBV29-1
size: -
J: TRBJ2-1
DNA: TGCAGCGTTGAAGATCTTCAGGGTACTGAGCAGTTCTTC
CDR3: CSVEDLQGTEQFF

D: -
V: TRBV6-1
size: -
J: TRBJ1-4
DNA: TGTGCCAGCAGTGAATCCGACGGCTCTAGCGAAAAACTGTTTTTT
CDR3: CASSESDGSSEKLFF

D: -
V: TRBV7-8
size: -
J: TRBJ1-2
DNA: TGTGCCAGCAGCTCCTCGGGGGGTAACTATGGCTACACCTTC
CDR3: CASSSSGGNYGYTF

D: -
V: TRBV27
size: -
J: TRBJ1-1
DNA: TGTGCCAGCAGTTTGTTAGCAAGGAAAACGGCGGGCACTGAAGCTTTCTTT
CDR3: CASSLLARKTAGTEAFF

D: TRBD2
V: TRBV19
size: -
J: TRBJ2-1
DNA: TGTGCCAGTAGTATTTTAGGACTAGCTAATGATGAGCAGTTCTTC
CDR3: CASSILGLANDEQFF

D: -
V: TRBV5-1
size: -
J: TRBJ2-3
DNA: TGCGCCAGCAGTTATAACAGTGATACGCAGTATTTT
CDR3: CASSYNSDTQYF

D: TRBD1
V: TRBV5-4
size: -
J: TRBJ2-3
DNA: TGTGCCAGCAGCTTGAGGACAGGGCCTACAGATACGCAGTATTTT
CDR3: CASSLRTGPTDTQYF

D: -
V: TRBV28
size: -
J: TRBJ1-5
DNA: TGTGCCAGCAGCCTAGGTGGAGGTGGTCAGCCCCAGCATTTT
CDR3: CASSLGGGGQPQHF

D: -
V: TRBV19
size: few
J: TRBJ1-1
DNA: TGTGCCAGTAGTGTGACAAAGAACACTGAAGCTTTCTTT
CDR3: CASSVTKNTEAFF

D: -
V: TRBV6-6
size: -
J: TRBJ1-4
DNA: TGTGCCAGTAGATTCCCCGGGGTCTCTAATGAAAAACTGTTTTTT
CDR3: CASRFPGVSNEKLFF

D: TRBD2
V: TRBV9
size: -
J: TRBJ2-2
DNA: TGTGCCAGCAGCGCCGGGACTAGTAGCCCCGGGGAGCTGTTTTTT
CDR3: CASSAGTSSPGELFF

D: TRBD2
V: TRBV10-3
size: once
J: TRBJ2-7
DNA: TGTGCCATCAGCCCCCGGGGCGGGGGAACGTACGAGCAGTACTTC
CDR3: CAISPRGGGTYEQYF

D: TRBD1
V: TRBV10-3
size: once
J: TRBJ1-5
DNA: TGTGCCATCAGTCCGGGACAGCAGGCCGGTCAGCCCCAGCATTTT
CDR3: CAISPGQQAGQPQHF

D: -
V: TRBV7-9
size: -
J: TRBJ2-3
DNA: TGTGCCAGCAGCTTAGGAGGCAGGGAAACAGATACGCAGTATTTT
CDR3: CASSLGGRETDTQYF

D: TRBD2
V: TRBV15
size: few
J: TRBJ2-1
DNA: TGTGCCACCAGCACGGGACTAGCGGGGCCACACAGCTCCTACAATGAGCAGTTCTTC
CDR3: CATSTGLAGPHSSYNEQFF

D: -
V: TRBV27
size: -
J: TRBJ2-2
DNA: TGTGCCAGCAGTCGCGCCGGGGAGCTGTTTTTT
CDR3: CASSRAGELFF

D: TRBD1
V: TRBV6-6
size: -
J: TRBJ2-7
DNA: TGTGCCAGCAGAACGGACAGGGGACACGAGCAGTACTTC
CDR3: CASRTDRGHEQYF

D: -
V: TRBV25-1
size: -
J: TRBJ1-4
DNA: TGTGCCGGAGGAGATGAAAAACTGTTTTTT
CDR3: CAGGDEKLFF

D: -
V: TRBV27
size: -
J: TRBJ2-7
DNA: TGTGCCAGCAGTTTGGCGGTAACCTACGAGCAGTACTTC
CDR3: CASSLAVTYEQYF

D: -
V: TRBV28
size: -
J: TRBJ1-1
DNA: TGTGCCAGCAGTTTATTTCAGGGGCAAGATGACACTGAAGCTTTCTTT
CDR3: CASSLFQGQDDTEAFF

D: TRBD1
V: TRBV29-1
size: -
J: TRBJ2-7
DNA: TGCAGCGTTCTGGAGACAGGGGGCGGGGAGCAGTACTTC
CDR3: CSVLETGGGEQYF

D: -
V: TRBV4-2
size: -
J: TRBJ1-2
DNA: TGTGCCAGCAGCCAAGATCAGGCAGGTGGCTACACCTTC
CDR3: CASSQDQAGGYTF